Reported below is one T cell receptor beta chain. This sample was included in a study of blood T cell repertoires in COVID-19. Study-level background: PBMCs, B-cell-depleted T cells, or T cells were the source of the cDNA or gDNA that made up the material.

In the source study's methods: Counts of nucleated cells, estimated from reference gene primer amplification, were obtained. The data were produced by immunoSEQ multiplex PCR, yet TCRdb's version contains in-frame clones alone and is incomplete. The DNA was the basis for D and trimming; V, J and clone size are from that table. The sample includes approximately 90,000 clones, roughly 90% seen only once; the top ten take under 5.5%. Followed over time, Seattle patients had been enrolled while infection was active. Germline values: CDR1 GTSNPN, CDR2 SVGIG (reference sequence). Trimming pared 0 bases from V and 8 bases from J, leaving 14 bases between. The length of the CDR3 is 14 residues.

This TCR was recovered from a man in his 60s with COVID-19, enrolled during active disease. Sequenced sample: peripheral blood. The chain couples TRBV30 to TRBJ2-1; tentatively, D is TRBD2 (5 bases). The CDR3 sequence: CAWSVQGSSHEQFF. The CDR3 bases are TGTGCCTGGAGTGTACAAGGGTCTAGCCATGAGCAGTTCTTC. Combining the CDR3 with reference TRBV30 and TRBJ2-1 gives the whole variable domain SQTIHQWPATLVQPVGSPLSLECTVEGTSNPNLYWYRQAAGRGLQLLFYSVGIGQISSEVPQNLSASRPQDRQFILSSKKLLLSDSGFYLCAWSVQGSSHEQFFGPGTRLTVL.